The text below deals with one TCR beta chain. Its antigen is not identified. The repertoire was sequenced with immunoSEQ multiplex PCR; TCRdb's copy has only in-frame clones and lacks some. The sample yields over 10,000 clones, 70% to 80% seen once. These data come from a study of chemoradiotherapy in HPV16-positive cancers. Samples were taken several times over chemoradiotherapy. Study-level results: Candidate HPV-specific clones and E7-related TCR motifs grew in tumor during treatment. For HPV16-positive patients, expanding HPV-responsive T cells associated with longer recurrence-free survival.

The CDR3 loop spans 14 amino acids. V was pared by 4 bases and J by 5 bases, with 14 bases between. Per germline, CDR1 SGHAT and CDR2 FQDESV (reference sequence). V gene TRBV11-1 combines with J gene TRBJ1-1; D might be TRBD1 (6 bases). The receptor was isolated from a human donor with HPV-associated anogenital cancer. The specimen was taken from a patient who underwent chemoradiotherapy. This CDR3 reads CASSYGGGRTEAFF. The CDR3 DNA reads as TGTGCCAGCAGCTATGGGGGCGGGCGGACTGAAGCTTTCTTT.